This T cell receptor beta chain was retrieved from a study of T cell responses to AZD1222 COVID-19 vaccine. With respect to this clone: The antigen is undetermined.

The junction had 7 bases not matched to a gene; V was cut back by 5 bases and J by 1 base. Germline lookup yields CDR1 MNHEY and CDR2 SVGEGT. CDR3 size: 17 residues. Only in-frame clones appear in the TCRdb table, and some are missing; sequencing was by immunoSEQ multiplex PCR. Counted here are some 150,000 clones, approximately 87% occurring once; the ten biggest clones make up roughly a tenth. Whole-study results and caveats: Repertoire samples came only from after the peak T cell response. Nearly half of unique spike-specific TCRs reportedly avoided B.1.351 and B.1.1.7 mutated regions.

The chain recombines TRBV6-2 or TRBV6-3 with TRBJ2-7, with 14 bases that match TRBD2. The sequence came from an adult who received the AZD1222 COVID-19 vaccine. The source was peripheral blood, collected 28 days after the second AZD1222 dose. CDR3 residues: CASSTRTSGRSSYEQYF. The CDR3 coding sequence is TGTGCCAGCAGTACACGGACTAGCGGGAGGTCATCCTACGAGCAGTACTTC.